This is a list of T cell receptor beta chains from one sample in a study of blood T cell repertoires in COVID-19. Profiling relied on immunoSEQ multiplex PCR, and the TCRdb table lists in-frame clones only, not all of them. The data show 250,000 to 300,000 clones, approximately 82% seen once. Sequenced material: PBMCs or T cells enriched from blood (not recorded which). These receptors were collected from a man aged 35-49 years who had been exposed to COVID-19. CDR3s include the opening cysteine and the closing phenylalanine or tryptophan. Fields, in order: D gene, J gene, clone size, CDR3 length, V gene, CDR3 protein, CDR3 DNA. A D gene is named only where the DNA matches it firmly. A clone size is listed for some rows: how often the clone was seen (once, few, many), or a class if it is expanded.

d_call: .
j_call: TRBJ1-1
clone_size: .
cdr3_length: 15
v_call: TRBV11-2
cdr3_aa: CASSYGIRRNTEAFF
cdr3_nt: TGTGCCAGCAGCTACGGCATCCGGAGGAACACTGAAGCTTTCTTT

d_call: .
j_call: TRBJ1-1
clone_size: .
cdr3_length: 13
v_call: TRBV10-1
cdr3_aa: CASRETGNTEAFF
cdr3_nt: TGCGCCAGCAGGGAGACAGGGAACACTGAAGCTTTCTTT

d_call: TRBD2
j_call: TRBJ2-7
clone_size: .
cdr3_length: 14
v_call: TRBV30
cdr3_aa: CAWVRLAATYEQYF
cdr3_nt: TGTGCCTGGGTTAGACTAGCGGCAACCTACGAGCAGTACTTC

d_call: .
j_call: TRBJ2-7
clone_size: few
cdr3_length: 13
v_call: TRBV10-3
cdr3_aa: CAISSTSSYEQYF
cdr3_nt: TGTGCCATCAGCTCGACTAGTTCCTACGAGCAGTACTTC

d_call: TRBD2
j_call: TRBJ2-1
clone_size: .
cdr3_length: 14
v_call: TRBV29-1
cdr3_aa: CSVETDRRGGEQFF
cdr3_nt: TGCAGCGTTGAAACGGACCGACGGGGGGGTGAGCAGTTCTTC

d_call: TRBD1
j_call: TRBJ2-7
clone_size: .
cdr3_length: 12
v_call: TRBV9
cdr3_aa: CASSVGQGRQYF
cdr3_nt: TGTGCCAGCAGCGTGGGACAGGGCAGGCAGTACTTC

d_call: .
j_call: TRBJ2-3
clone_size: .
cdr3_length: 14
v_call: TRBV2
cdr3_aa: CASSEAREGDTQYF
cdr3_nt: TGTGCCAGCAGTGAAGCGCGAGAGGGAGATACGCAGTATTTT

d_call: TRBD1
j_call: TRBJ2-5
clone_size: .
cdr3_length: 19
v_call: TRBV2
cdr3_aa: CASTGAGPPTGGRQETQYF
cdr3_nt: TGTGCCAGCACGGGCGCTGGACCCCCTACAGGGGGCCGCCAAGAGACCCAGTACTTC

d_call: .
j_call: TRBJ1-5
clone_size: .
cdr3_length: 15
v_call: TRBV19
cdr3_aa: CASSIGGPSNQPQHF
cdr3_nt: TGTGCCAGTAGTATCGGGGGGCCGAGCAATCAGCCCCAGCATTTT

d_call: .
j_call: TRBJ2-5
clone_size: .
cdr3_length: 13
v_call: TRBV12-3/TRBV12-4
cdr3_aa: CASSFRGGETQYF
cdr3_nt: TGTGCCAGCAGTTTTAGGGGAGGAGAGACCCAGTACTTC

d_call: .
j_call: TRBJ2-7
clone_size: .
cdr3_length: 13
v_call: TRBV5-4
cdr3_aa: CASSLTGNYEQYF
cdr3_nt: TGTGCCAGCAGCTTAACAGGAAACTACGAGCAGTACTTC

d_call: .
j_call: TRBJ2-1
clone_size: .
cdr3_length: 15
v_call: TRBV11-3
cdr3_aa: CASSLGASDYNEQFF
cdr3_nt: TGTGCCAGCAGCTTAGGGGCTAGCGACTACAATGAGCAGTTCTTC

d_call: .
j_call: TRBJ2-3
clone_size: .
cdr3_length: 12
v_call: TRBV2
cdr3_aa: CASSDGADTQYF
cdr3_nt: TGTGCCAGCAGTGACGGGGCAGATACGCAGTATTTT

d_call: TRBD2
j_call: TRBJ2-2
clone_size: .
cdr3_length: 15
v_call: TRBV7-9
cdr3_aa: CASSRSGIPAGELFF
cdr3_nt: TGTGCCAGCAGCCGGAGCGGGATTCCGGCCGGGGAGCTGTTTTTT

d_call: TRBD2
j_call: TRBJ2-2
clone_size: .
cdr3_length: 14
v_call: TRBV29-1
cdr3_aa: CSVAWGGDTGELFF
cdr3_nt: TGCAGCGTTGCTTGGGGAGGGGACACCGGGGAGCTGTTTTTT

d_call: .
j_call: TRBJ1-1
clone_size: .
cdr3_length: 12
v_call: TRBV4-2
cdr3_aa: CASRDTNTEAFF
cdr3_nt: TGTGCCAGCCGGGACACAAACACTGAAGCTTTCTTT

d_call: TRBD2
j_call: TRBJ2-3
clone_size: .
cdr3_length: 14
v_call: TRBV30
cdr3_aa: CAFQGGSGGDTQYF
cdr3_nt: TGTGCCTTCCAAGGGGGTAGCGGGGGAGATACGCAGTATTTT

d_call: .
j_call: TRBJ1-1
clone_size: .
cdr3_length: 12
v_call: TRBV18
cdr3_aa: CASSPRGNEAFF
cdr3_nt: TGTGCCAGCTCACCAAGGGGCAATGAAGCTTTCTTT

d_call: .
j_call: TRBJ2-3
clone_size: .
cdr3_length: 17
v_call: TRBV3-1/TRBV3-2
cdr3_aa: CASSQVTGGTGTDTQYF
cdr3_nt: TGTGCCAGCAGCCAAGTCACGGGCGGGACGGGAACAGATACGCAGTATTTT

d_call: .
j_call: TRBJ2-5
clone_size: .
cdr3_length: 13
v_call: TRBV5-6
cdr3_aa: CASSAESRETQYF
cdr3_nt: TGTGCCAGCAGCGCCGAAAGTCGGGAGACCCAGTACTTC

d_call: TRBD2
j_call: TRBJ2-5
clone_size: .
cdr3_length: 15
v_call: TRBV3-1/TRBV3-2
cdr3_aa: CASSQAAGGWETQYF
cdr3_nt: TGTGCCAGCAGCCAAGCGGCGGGAGGATGGGAGACCCAGTACTTC

d_call: .
j_call: TRBJ1-5
clone_size: .
cdr3_length: 14
v_call: TRBV6-5
cdr3_aa: CATIAASSGQPQHF
cdr3_nt: TGTGCCACTATCGCGGCATCTTCCGGTCAGCCCCAGCATTTT

d_call: .
j_call: TRBJ1-6
clone_size: .
cdr3_length: 16
v_call: TRBV5-4
cdr3_aa: CASSLSRAGDNSPLHF
cdr3_nt: TGTGCCAGCAGCTTATCACGGGCAGGGGATAATTCACCCCTCCACTTT

d_call: .
j_call: TRBJ2-5
clone_size: once
cdr3_length: 13
v_call: TRBV5-1
cdr3_aa: CASSGGTEGTQYF
cdr3_nt: TGCGCCAGCAGCGGCGGGACTGAGGGGACCCAGTACTTC

d_call: TRBD2
j_call: TRBJ2-7
clone_size: .
cdr3_length: 17
v_call: TRBV3-1/TRBV3-2
cdr3_aa: CASSQERGTSGTYEQYF
cdr3_nt: TGTGCCAGCAGCCAAGAAAGGGGGACTAGCGGCACCTACGAGCAGTACTTC

d_call: .
j_call: TRBJ1-2
clone_size: few
cdr3_length: 12
v_call: TRBV11-3
cdr3_aa: CASSPGDYGYTF
cdr3_nt: TGTGCCAGCAGCCCAGGGGACTATGGCTACACCTTC

d_call: .
j_call: TRBJ1-5
clone_size: .
cdr3_length: 16
v_call: TRBV5-6
cdr3_aa: CASSRRVLESNQPQHF
cdr3_nt: TGTGCCAGCAGCCGCCGGGTGTTAGAAAGCAATCAGCCCCAGCATTTT

d_call: .
j_call: TRBJ2-1
clone_size: .
cdr3_length: 11
v_call: TRBV10-1
cdr3_aa: CASSLGREQFF
cdr3_nt: TGCGCCAGCAGTCTAGGTCGGGAGCAGTTCTTC

d_call: TRBD2
j_call: TRBJ2-1
clone_size: .
cdr3_length: 17
v_call: TRBV27
cdr3_aa: CASSLFQKAGTRNEQFF
cdr3_nt: TGTGCCAGCAGTTTATTCCAAAAAGCGGGAACGCGAAATGAGCAGTTCTTC

d_call: .
j_call: TRBJ2-7
clone_size: once
cdr3_length: 17
v_call: TRBV7-6
cdr3_aa: CASDLFFPGQKTYEQYF
cdr3_nt: TGTGCCAGCGATTTATTTTTTCCAGGACAGAAGACCTACGAGCAGTACTTC

d_call: .
j_call: TRBJ2-7
clone_size: .
cdr3_length: 14
v_call: TRBV5-1
cdr3_aa: CASSPGTPSYEQYF
cdr3_nt: TGCGCCAGCAGTCCCGGGACACCCTCCTACGAGCAGTACTTC

d_call: .
j_call: TRBJ1-1
clone_size: .
cdr3_length: 17
v_call: TRBV13
cdr3_aa: CASSLTAGLSLGTEAFF
cdr3_nt: TGTGCCAGCAGCTTAACAGCGGGTCTTTCGTTAGGCACTGAAGCTTTCTTT

d_call: TRBD1
j_call: TRBJ1-4
clone_size: .
cdr3_length: 15
v_call: TRBV9
cdr3_aa: CASSEDRGLNEKLFF
cdr3_nt: TGTGCCAGCAGCGAAGACAGGGGGCTAAATGAAAAACTGTTTTTT

d_call: .
j_call: TRBJ2-3
clone_size: .
cdr3_length: 15
v_call: TRBV7-9
cdr3_aa: CASSYDRKSTDTQYF
cdr3_nt: TGTGCCAGCAGCTACGACAGGAAAAGCACAGATACGCAGTATTTT

d_call: TRBD2
j_call: TRBJ2-3
clone_size: once
cdr3_length: 16
v_call: TRBV30
cdr3_aa: CAWSVGLAGSTDTQYF
cdr3_nt: TGTGCCTGGAGTGTGGGACTAGCGGGGAGCACAGATACGCAGTATTTT

d_call: TRBD1
j_call: TRBJ2-7
clone_size: .
cdr3_length: 17
v_call: TRBV10-3
cdr3_aa: CAISDEGTGMSAHEQYF
cdr3_nt: TGTGCCATCAGTGACGAAGGGACAGGGATGAGCGCCCACGAGCAGTACTTC

d_call: TRBD1
j_call: TRBJ2-5
clone_size: .
cdr3_length: 14
v_call: TRBV29-1
cdr3_aa: CSVDSQGAEETQYF
cdr3_nt: TGCAGCGTTGATTCTCAGGGGGCTGAAGAGACCCAGTACTTC

d_call: .
j_call: TRBJ2-7
clone_size: few
cdr3_length: 13
v_call: TRBV30
cdr3_aa: CAWSRMGANEQYF
cdr3_nt: TGTGCCTGGAGTCGAATGGGAGCGAACGAGCAGTACTTC

d_call: TRBD1
j_call: TRBJ1-2
clone_size: .
cdr3_length: 14
v_call: TRBV4-2
cdr3_aa: CASSRGQGESGYTF
cdr3_nt: TGTGCCAGCAGCCGGGGACAGGGAGAAAGTGGCTACACCTTC

d_call: .
j_call: TRBJ2-7
clone_size: .
cdr3_length: 14
v_call: TRBV5-4
cdr3_aa: CASSLEDSSYEQYF
cdr3_nt: TGTGCCAGCAGCTTGGAAGATAGCTCCTACGAGCAGTACTTC

d_call: .
j_call: TRBJ1-1
clone_size: .
cdr3_length: 15
v_call: TRBV11-2
cdr3_aa: CASSLDEGAGTEAFF
cdr3_nt: TGTGCCAGCAGCTTAGATGAGGGCGCGGGCACTGAAGCTTTCTTT

d_call: .
j_call: TRBJ2-2
clone_size: once
cdr3_length: 12
v_call: TRBV30
cdr3_aa: CAWNRVLGELFF
cdr3_nt: TGTGCCTGGAACAGGGTTCTAGGGGAGCTGTTTTTT

d_call: .
j_call: TRBJ2-3
clone_size: .
cdr3_length: 17
v_call: TRBV2
cdr3_aa: CASREKTSGASTDTQYF
cdr3_nt: TGTGCCAGCAGGGAAAAGACCAGCGGAGCTAGCACAGATACGCAGTATTTT

d_call: TRBD1
j_call: TRBJ2-6
clone_size: .
cdr3_length: 17
v_call: TRBV10-3
cdr3_aa: CAISDPGQGYGANVLTF
cdr3_nt: TGTGCCATCAGTGACCCGGGACAGGGTTATGGGGCCAACGTCCTGACTTTC

d_call: .
j_call: TRBJ1-3
clone_size: .
cdr3_length: 14
v_call: TRBV27
cdr3_aa: CASSFQGNGNTIYF
cdr3_nt: TGTGCCAGCAGTTTCCAGGGTAATGGAAACACCATATATTTT

d_call: TRBD2
j_call: TRBJ2-3
clone_size: .
cdr3_length: 19
v_call: TRBV9
cdr3_aa: CASSFAGTSGGTLTDTQYF
cdr3_nt: TGTGCCAGCAGCTTCGCCGGGACTAGCGGGGGTACCCTCACAGATACGCAGTATTTT